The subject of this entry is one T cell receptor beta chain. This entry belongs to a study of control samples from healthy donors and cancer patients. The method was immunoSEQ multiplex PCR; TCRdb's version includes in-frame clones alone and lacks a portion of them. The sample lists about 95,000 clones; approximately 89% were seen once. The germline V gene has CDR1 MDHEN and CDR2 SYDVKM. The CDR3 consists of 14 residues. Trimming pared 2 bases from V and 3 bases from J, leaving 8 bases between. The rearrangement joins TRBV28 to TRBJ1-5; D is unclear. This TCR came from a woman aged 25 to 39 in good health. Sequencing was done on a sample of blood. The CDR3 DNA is TGTGCCAGCAGTTTAGTGTCCAACAATCAGCCCCAGCATTTT. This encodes CASSLVSNNQPQHF.